This passage covers 25 T cell receptor beta chains from one sample sequenced in a study of type 1 regulatory T cells. From the reads, TCRdb called clonotypes with MiXCR, one entry per CDR3 protein. The sample holds 88,000 or so distinct CDR3 sequences, 25% to 40% seen once. The sequenced sample consisted of CD4+ T cells, either the whole sample or a sorted fraction (not recorded which). The receptors were sampled from a human donor in good health.

The chain is built from TRBV3-1 and TRBJ1-5; no definite D call. Trimming removed 1 base from V and 2 bases from J, with 6 bases in between. The CDR3 runs to 14 residues. Germline V gene lookup returns CDR1 LGHDT and CDR2 YNNKEL (reference sequence). The CDR3 loop reads CASSQGRGNQPQHF. For the CDR3, the DNA is TGTGCCAGCAGCCAAGGACGGGGCAATCAGCCCCAGCATTTT.

The chain joins TRBV29-1 to TRBJ2-2; D unresolved. The germline V and J ends were trimmed by 6 bases and 0 bases, with 8 bases remaining between them. This CDR3 comprises 13 residues. Looked up from germline, CDR1 is SQVTM and CDR2 is ANQGSEA. The CDR3 here is CSVDLANTGELFF. The CDR3 DNA follows: TGCAGCGTGGATCTAGCGAACACCGGGGAGCTGTTTTTT.

The V and J genes are TRBV5-1 and TRBJ1-4; D remains ambiguous. V shed 4 bases and J shed 3 bases, with 7 bases lying between them. This CDR3 has 13 amino acids. CDR1 and CDR2 (germline): SGHRS, YFSETQ. This CDR3 is CASSPDPNEKLFF. The DNA of the CDR3 is TGCGCCAGCAGCCCGGATCCTAATGAAAAACTGTTTTTT.

This chain joins TRBV7-2 and TRBJ2-5; possible D gene TRBD2, 5 bases. Trimming pared 5 bases from V and 4 bases from J, leaving 20 bases between. Per the germline V gene, CDR1 is SGHTA and CDR2 is FQGNSA. There are 16 residues in the CDR3. The CDR3 is CASSPTVSRRRETQYF. CDR3 DNA: TGTGCCAGCAGCCCTACTGTCTCTCGGAGGCGAGAGACCCAGTACTTC.

The CDR3 sequence is CASSARKGRVFF. The CDR3 DNA is TGTGCCAGCAGCGCCCGGAAGGGGAGGGTGTTTTTT. This chain connects TRBV9 to TRBJ1-4; the D gene is possibly TRBD1 (5 bases). Trimming left V 3 bases short and J 15 bases short, with 15 bases between. In germline, CDR1 is SGDLS, CDR2 YYNGEE. The length of the CDR3 is 12 residues.

By share of the sample, this clonotype is medium-sized. This chain joins TRBV7-9 and TRBJ2-7; tentative D call: TRBD2 (6 bases). V lost 1 base to trimming and J lost 2 bases, with 9 bases between them. The CDR3 length is 14 residues. Germline CDR1 SEHNR, CDR2 FQNEAQ (reference sequence). CDR3 sequence: CASSLGTTAYEQYF. CDR3 coding DNA: TGTGCCAGCAGCTTAGGGACTACTGCCTACGAGCAGTACTTC.

The table lists this clonotype with a count of one. The rearrangement joins TRBV7-9 to TRBJ1-6; 7 bases align to TRBD1. The germline V gene encodes CDR1 SEHNR and CDR2 FQNEAQ (reference sequence). After removal of 5 bases from V and 5 bases from J, the junction contained 6 bases not matched to a gene. The CDR3 has 15 residues. CDR3 loop: CASSPGQVDNSPLHF. CDR3 sequence (DNA): TGTGCCAGCAGCCCTGGACAGGTCGATAATTCACCCCTCCACTTT.

In this sample, this clonotype turned up once. The V and J genes are TRBV5-1 and TRBJ2-1; 7 nucleotides match TRBD2. The CDR3 sequence is 15 residues long. The V gene's germline CDR1 is SGHRS and CDR2 YFSETQ. V lost 4 bases, J lost 2 bases, and 6 bases stayed unmatched. The CDR3 reads CASSPERGTYNEQFF. The CDR3 nucleotides read TGCGCCAGCAGCCCGGAGCGGGGAACCTACAATGAGCAGTTCTTC.

This chain links TRBV5-1 with TRBJ2-7, with D unclear. The length of the CDR3 is 11 residues. V was shortened by 1 base and J by 5 bases, with 4 bases between the two germline ends. The germline gives CDR1 SGHRS, CDR2 YFSETQ. This chain's CDR3 is CASSLLDEQYF. CDR3 DNA: TGCGCCAGCAGCTTGTTGGACGAGCAGTACTTC.

The CDR3 region has the DNA TGTGCTAGTGGTCCTGGGACTAGCGGGACGAGCACAGATACGCAGTATTTT. It yields the protein CASGPGTSGTSTDTQYF. This chain uses TRBV12-5 with TRBJ2-3, with 13 bases lining up with TRBD2. Germline V gene lookup returns CDR1 LGHNT and CDR2 FRNRAP. The junction had 5 bases not matched to a gene; V was cut back by 5 bases and J by 0 bases. The CDR3 totals 17 residues.

V and J are TRBV25-1 and TRBJ2-7; TRBD1 matches at 8 bases. With V trimmed by 7 bases and J by 3 bases, 2 bases remained unmatched. This CDR3 has 12 amino acids. CDR1 is MGHDK and CDR2 is SYGVNS in the germline V gene. The CDR3 protein is CASTDRGYEQYF. The CDR3 region has the DNA TGTGCCAGCACAGACAGGGGCTACGAGCAGTACTTC.

The V call is TRBV3-1, the J call TRBJ2-1; D not resolved. The CDR3 sequence is 13 residues long. Trimming removed 0 bases at V and 10 bases at J, with 10 bases between. Looked up from germline, CDR1 is LGHDT and CDR2 is YNNKEL (reference sequence). The CDR3: CASSQELWGEQFF. CDR3 in DNA: TGTGCCAGCAGCCAAGAATTATGGGGAGAGCAGTTCTTC.

This sequence joins TRBV20-1 and TRBJ2-1; 11 positions match TRBD2. The CDR3 has 20 residues. The V gene end was trimmed by 2 bases and the J gene end by 4 bases; junction bases not matched to a gene: 19. Germline V gene sequence: CDR1 DFQATT, CDR2 SNEGSKA (reference sequence). CDR3 nucleotides: TGCAGTGCTAGACCAGACCGGGGGCTAGCGGGAGGATCGAAGTACAATGAGCAGTTCTTC. Its translation: CSARPDRGLAGGSKYNEQFF.

This chain links TRBV7-2 with TRBJ2-3, with 7 bases fitting TRBD1. Germline CDR1 is SGHTA and CDR2 is FQGNSA. The length of the CDR3 is 14 residues. V trimming: 5 bases; J trimming: 2 bases; junction bases outside the gene matches: 4. CDR3 coding DNA: TGTGCCAGCAGCGCCACAGGGGACACAGATACGCAGTATTTT. This sequence encodes CASSATGDTDTQYF.

This clonotype turned up a few times. The J gene is TRBJ2-3, the V gene TRBV6-5; D perhaps matches TRBD2 (7 bases). The CDR3 contains 14 residues. V was shortened by 7 bases and J by 5 bases, with 16 bases between the two germline ends. From germline, CDR1 is MNHEY and CDR2 SVGAGI. The CDR3 region has the DNA TGTGCCAGCACTCCTCGGGGGGCTTTAGATACGCAGTATTTT. This encodes CASTPRGALDTQYF.

About this clonotype itself: Mismatch with germline at one junction end may stem from a read error. The rearrangement joins TRBV27 to TRBJ2-2, with D tentatively TRBD1 or TRBD2 (5 bases each). CDR1 and CDR2 from the germline V gene are MNHEY and SMNVEV (reference sequence). CDR3 length equals 17 residues. The CDR3 DNA is TGTGCCGGCAGGGACGGACCAGCGAGAAAGAACACCGGGGAGCTGTTTTTT. It specifies CAGRDGPARKNTGELFF.

Only a few counts were recorded for this clonotype. This sequence joins TRBV5-1 and TRBJ1-2; D is unclear. Trimming stripped 3 bases from V and 4 bases from J, with 10 bases between. This CDR3 has 13 residues. Germline assignment: CDR1 SGHRS and CDR2 YFSETQ. CDR3 nucleotides: TGCGCCAGCAGCTCTTCCCAGCCCTATGGCTACACCTTC. It codes for CASSSSQPYGYTF.

This clonotype was picked up a small number of times. The V and J genes are TRBV20-1 and TRBJ2-1; 8 bases agree with TRBD2. V was clipped by 7 bases and J by 6 bases; unmatched bases: 11. This CDR3 is built from 14 residues. Germline V CDR1 and CDR2: DFQATT, SNEGSKA (reference sequence). CDR3 region: CSGEGLDGGNEQFF. The CDR3 nucleotides read TGCAGTGGGGAGGGACTAGACGGGGGCAATGAGCAGTTCTTC.

This clonotype was counted a few times. The genes are TRBV28 and TRBJ1-4; 9 nucleotides match TRBD1. The CDR3 consists of 15 residues. CDR1 and CDR2 (germline): MDHEN, SYDVKM. Losses at the gene ends were 3 bases for V and 3 bases for J; bases not matched to a gene: 2. CDR3 protein: CASSFRDRANEKLFF. The DNA of the CDR3 is TGTGCCAGCAGTTTCCGGGACAGGGCTAATGAAAAACTGTTTTTT. The entire variable domain, with the rest obtained from reference TRBV28 and TRBJ1-4, is as follows: DVKVTQSSRYLVKRTGEKVFLECVQDMDHENMFWYRQDPGLGLRLIYFSYDVKMKEKGDIPEGYSVSREKKERFSLILESASTNQTSMYLCASSFRDRANEKLFFGSGTQLSVL.

As concerns this clonotype: The junction and the germline gene differ at one end; a read error may be behind it. J is TRBJ2-3 and V is TRBV20-1; D uncertain. There are 13 residues in the CDR3. The germline gives CDR1 DFQATT, CDR2 SNEGSKA (reference sequence). CDR3 region: CSARDMTTDTKYF. DNA of the CDR3: TGCAGTGCTAGAGATATGACCACAGATACGAAGTATTTT.

The chain joins TRBV7-6 to TRBJ2-7; 7 bases line up with TRBD1. V shed 5 bases, J shed 6 bases, and the junction held 4 bases outside the gene matches. Germline V gives CDR1 SGHVS, CDR2 FNYEAQ. The CDR3 extends over 12 amino acids. CDR3 protein: CASSTTGSEQYF. CDR3 coding DNA: TGTGCCAGCAGCACGACAGGGAGCGAGCAGTACTTC. Looking up the rest from reference TRBV7-6 and TRBJ2-7 gives the full variable domain: GAGVSQSPRYKVTKRGQDVALRCDPISGHVSLYWYRQALGQGPEFLTYFNYEAQQDKSGLPNDRFSAERPEGSISTLTIQRTEQRDSAMYRCASSTTGSEQYFGPGTRLTVT.

J is TRBJ2-3 and V is TRBV5-1; 9 bases are a match to TRBD1. This CDR3 has 16 residues. V lost 1 base, J lost 1 base, and 4 bases stayed unmatched. CDR1 SGHRS and CDR2 YFSETQ come from the germline V gene. CDR3 bases: TGCGCCAGCAGCTTGCACCGGGACAGGGGCACAGATACGCAGTATTTT. Its translation is CASSLHRDRGTDTQYF.

The DNA for the CDR3 is TGTGCCAGCAGAGATAGAGGGGACAAGCCCAATGAGCAGTTCTTC. It specifies CASRDRGDKPNEQFF. This rearrangement joins TRBV6-1 to TRBJ2-1; possible D gene TRBD1, 6 bases. Between the trimmed V and J ends, which lost 6 bases and 6 bases, there was a span of 18 bases. CDR3 length: 15 amino acids. The germline V gene encodes CDR1 MNHNS and CDR2 SASEGT.

The rearrangement uses TRBV7-2 and TRBJ2-5; 7 bases match TRBD1. The CDR3 contains 15 residues. V shed 7 bases and J 5 bases; nucleotides not matched to a gene: 13. CDR1 is SGHTA and CDR2 is FQGNSA in the germline V gene. The CDR3: CASTENTGTDETQYF. As DNA, the CDR3 is TGTGCCAGCACAGAGAACACAGGGACAGACGAGACCCAGTACTTC.

This clonotype was counted a single time. The chain uses TRBV6-8 and TRBJ2-7, with TRBD2 matching 7 bases. The junction had 5 bases not matched to a gene; V was cut back by 0 bases and J by 3 bases. Per the germline V gene, CDR1 is MNHGY and CDR2 is SAAAGT. This CDR3 region has 15 residues. CDR3 loop: CASSYSSGTLYEQYF. The DNA for the CDR3 is TGTGCCAGCAGTTACTCAAGCGGGACGCTCTACGAGCAGTACTTC.